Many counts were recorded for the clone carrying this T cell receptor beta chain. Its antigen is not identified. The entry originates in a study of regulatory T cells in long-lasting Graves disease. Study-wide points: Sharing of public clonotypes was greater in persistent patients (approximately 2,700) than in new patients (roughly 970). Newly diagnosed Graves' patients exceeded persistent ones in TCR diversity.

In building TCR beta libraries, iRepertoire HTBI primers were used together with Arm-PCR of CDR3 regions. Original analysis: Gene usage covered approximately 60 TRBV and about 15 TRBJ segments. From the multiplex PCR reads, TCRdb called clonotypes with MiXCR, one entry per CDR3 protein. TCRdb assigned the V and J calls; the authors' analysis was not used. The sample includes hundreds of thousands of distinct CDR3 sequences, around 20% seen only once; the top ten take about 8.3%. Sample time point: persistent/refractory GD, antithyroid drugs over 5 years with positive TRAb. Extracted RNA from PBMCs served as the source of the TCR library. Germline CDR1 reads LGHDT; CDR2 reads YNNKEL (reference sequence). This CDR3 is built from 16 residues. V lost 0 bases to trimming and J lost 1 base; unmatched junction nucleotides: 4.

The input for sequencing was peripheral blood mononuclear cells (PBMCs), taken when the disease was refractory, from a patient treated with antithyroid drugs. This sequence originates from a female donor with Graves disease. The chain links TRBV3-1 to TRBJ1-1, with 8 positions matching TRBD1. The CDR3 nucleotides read TGTGCCAGCAGCCAAGATCGTACAGGGGGGAACACTGAAGCTTTCTTT. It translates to CASSQDRTGGNTEAFF.